The subject of this entry is one T cell receptor (beta chain). This sample was taken from a study of blood T cells in healthy people across ages. Primers used in a second PCR of about 7 to 12 cycles were a sample-barcoded 5' primer and a J-beta primer mix. TCRdb recomputed calls from the 5' RACE reads with MiXCR, one row per CDR3 protein. The sample lists around 1,800,000 distinct CDR3 sequences; 35% to 50% were seen once. This CDR3 is built from 13 residues. V lost 3 bases and J 5 bases, leaving 11 bases between the germline ends. The TCR comes from a human donor in good health. The chain is built from TRBV12-3 or TRBV12-4 and TRBJ2-7, with D tentatively TRBD2 (5 bases). Material: blood. CDR3 in DNA: TGTGCCAGCAGTTTTAGCGCCCTCAACGAGCAGTACTTC. It translates to CASSFSALNEQYF.